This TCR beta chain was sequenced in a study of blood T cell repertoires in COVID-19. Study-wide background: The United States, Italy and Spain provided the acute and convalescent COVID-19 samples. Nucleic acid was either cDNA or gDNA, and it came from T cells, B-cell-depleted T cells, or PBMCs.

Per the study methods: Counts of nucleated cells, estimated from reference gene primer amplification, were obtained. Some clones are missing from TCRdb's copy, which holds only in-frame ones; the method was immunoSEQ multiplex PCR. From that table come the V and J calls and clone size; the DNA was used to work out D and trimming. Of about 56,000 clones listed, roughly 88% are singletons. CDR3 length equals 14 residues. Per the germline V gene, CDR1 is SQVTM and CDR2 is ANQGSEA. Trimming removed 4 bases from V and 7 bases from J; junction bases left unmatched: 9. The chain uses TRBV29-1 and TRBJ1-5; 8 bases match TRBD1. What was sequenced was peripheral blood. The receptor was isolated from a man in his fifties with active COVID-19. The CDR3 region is CSVGQGAAGQPQHF. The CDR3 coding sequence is TGCAGCGTTGGTCAGGGGGCGGCAGGGCAGCCCCAGCATTTT.